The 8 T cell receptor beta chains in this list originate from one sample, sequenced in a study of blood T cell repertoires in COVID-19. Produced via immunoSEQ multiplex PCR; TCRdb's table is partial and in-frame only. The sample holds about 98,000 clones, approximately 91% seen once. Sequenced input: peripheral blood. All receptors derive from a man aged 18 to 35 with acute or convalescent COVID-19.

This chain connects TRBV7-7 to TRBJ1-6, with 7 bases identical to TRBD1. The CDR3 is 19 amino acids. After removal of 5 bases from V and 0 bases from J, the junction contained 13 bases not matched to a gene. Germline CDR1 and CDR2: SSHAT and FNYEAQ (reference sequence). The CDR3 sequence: CASSPRTGGPGSYNSPLHF. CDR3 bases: TGTGCCAGCAGCCCGCGGACAGGTGGTCCGGGCTCCTATAATTCACCCCTCCACTTT.

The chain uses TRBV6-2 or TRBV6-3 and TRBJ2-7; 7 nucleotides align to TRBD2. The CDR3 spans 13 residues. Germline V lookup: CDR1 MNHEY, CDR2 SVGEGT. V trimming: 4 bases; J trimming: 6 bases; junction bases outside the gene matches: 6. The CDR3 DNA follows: TGTGCCAGCAGTTGGGGGGGGAGGGGCGAGCAGTACTTC. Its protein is CASSWGGRGEQYF.

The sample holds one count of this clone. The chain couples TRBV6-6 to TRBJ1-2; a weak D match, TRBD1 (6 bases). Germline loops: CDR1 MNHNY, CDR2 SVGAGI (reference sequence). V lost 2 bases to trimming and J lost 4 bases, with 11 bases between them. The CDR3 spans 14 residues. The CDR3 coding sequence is TGTGCCAGCAGTTACCGCAGGGGAAGCTATGGCTACACCTTC. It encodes CASSYRRGSYGYTF.

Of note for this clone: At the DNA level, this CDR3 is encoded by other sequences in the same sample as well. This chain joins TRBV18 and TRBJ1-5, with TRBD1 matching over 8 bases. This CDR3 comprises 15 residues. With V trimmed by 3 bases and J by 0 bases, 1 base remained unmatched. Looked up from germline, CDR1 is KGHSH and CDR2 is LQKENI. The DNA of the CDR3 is TGTGCCAGCTCACCTGGACAGGGTAGCAATCAGCCCCAGCATTTT. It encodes CASSPGQGSNQPQHF.

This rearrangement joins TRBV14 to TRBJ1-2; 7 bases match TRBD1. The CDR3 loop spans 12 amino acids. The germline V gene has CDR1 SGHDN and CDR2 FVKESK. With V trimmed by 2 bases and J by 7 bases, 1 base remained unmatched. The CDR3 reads CASSQNRGGYTF. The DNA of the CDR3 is TGTGCCAGCAGCCAAAACAGGGGTGGCTACACCTTC. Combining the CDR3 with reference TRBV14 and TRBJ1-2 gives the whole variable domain EAGVTQFPSHSVIEKGQTVTLRCDPISGHDNLYWYRRVMGKEIKFLLHFVKESKQDESGMPNNRFLAERTGGTYSTLKVQPAELEDSGVYFCASSQNRGGYTFGSGTRLTVV.

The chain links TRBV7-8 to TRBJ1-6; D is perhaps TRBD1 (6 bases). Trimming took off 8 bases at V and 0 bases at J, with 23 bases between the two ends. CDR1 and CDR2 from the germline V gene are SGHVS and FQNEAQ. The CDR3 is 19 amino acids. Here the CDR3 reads CASSYLDQGSSSYNSPLHF. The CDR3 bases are TGTGCCAGCTCCTACCTGGATCAGGGGTCGAGCTCCTATAATTCACCCCTCCACTTT.

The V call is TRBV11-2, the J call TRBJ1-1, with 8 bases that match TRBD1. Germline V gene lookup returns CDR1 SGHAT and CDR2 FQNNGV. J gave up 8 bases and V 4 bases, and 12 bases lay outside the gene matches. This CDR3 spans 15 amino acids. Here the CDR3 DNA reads TGTGCCAGCAGCTCACTATCAAATGGACAGGGCGAAGCTTTCTTT. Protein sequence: CASSSLSNGQGEAFF.

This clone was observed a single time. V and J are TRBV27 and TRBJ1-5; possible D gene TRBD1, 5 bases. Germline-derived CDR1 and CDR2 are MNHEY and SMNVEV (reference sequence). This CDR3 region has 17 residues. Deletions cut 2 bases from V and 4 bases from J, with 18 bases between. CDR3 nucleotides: TGTGCCAGCAGTTTAGTGGGCAGGAGGGGAACGAATCAGCCCCAGCATTTT. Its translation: CASSLVGRRGTNQPQHF.